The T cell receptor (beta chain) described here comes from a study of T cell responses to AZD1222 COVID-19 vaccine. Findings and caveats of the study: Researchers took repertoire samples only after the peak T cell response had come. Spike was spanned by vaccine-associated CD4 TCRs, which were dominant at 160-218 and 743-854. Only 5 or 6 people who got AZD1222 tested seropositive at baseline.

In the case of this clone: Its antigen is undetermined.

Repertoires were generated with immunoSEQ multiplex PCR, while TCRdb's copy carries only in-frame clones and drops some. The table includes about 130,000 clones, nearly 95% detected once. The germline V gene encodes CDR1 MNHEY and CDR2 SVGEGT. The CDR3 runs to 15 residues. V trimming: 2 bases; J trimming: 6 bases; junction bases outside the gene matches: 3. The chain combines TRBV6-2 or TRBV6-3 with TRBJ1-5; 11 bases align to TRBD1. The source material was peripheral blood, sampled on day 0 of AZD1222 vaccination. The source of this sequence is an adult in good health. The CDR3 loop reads CASSYGTGGGQPQHF. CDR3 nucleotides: TGTGCCAGCAGTTACGGGACAGGGGGTGGTCAGCCCCAGCATTTT.